A single sample gave rise to the 4 T cell receptor beta chains below, sequenced in a study of CXCR3-negative and CXCR3-positive naive CD8 T cells. cDNA libraries for TRB were generated by 5' RACE incorporating UMI labels. TCRdb re-called the 5' RACE reads; every CDR3 protein appears as one record, without DNA. Its table records around 60,000 distinct CDR3 sequences. The source material was naive CXCR3- CD8+ T cells from blood. Subset denoted: CD45RO-CCR7+CD27+CD95- naive CD8+ T cells lacking CXCR3 (TNR3-). Source of these receptors: a human donor in good health. Some clones in this sample may be carry-over from other donors' samples.

The genes are TRBV6-4 and TRBJ2-1; the D gene TCRdb calls, TRBD2, cannot be checked with no DNA. CDR1 and CDR2 from the germline V gene are MRHNA and SNTAGT. The CDR3 contains 16 residues. The CDR3 is CASSDPGPSSYNEQFF.

The chain is built from TRBV7-9 and TRBJ2-7. This CDR3 is 13 amino acids long. The germline V gene has CDR1 SEHNR and CDR2 FQNEAQ (reference sequence). CDR3 residues: CASSLEYSYEQYF.

The V and J genes are TRBV12-3 or TRBV12-4 and TRBJ2-1; the TRBD1 assignment by TCRdb is unverifiable without DNA. The CDR3 length is 19 residues. This CDR3 reads CASSHDFLVTGSSYNEQFF.

J is TRBJ2-1 and V is TRBV28. Germline V gene data show CDR1 as MDHEN and CDR2 as SYDVKM. The CDR3 sequence is 15 residues long. CDR3 sequence: CASRNSASSYNEQFF.